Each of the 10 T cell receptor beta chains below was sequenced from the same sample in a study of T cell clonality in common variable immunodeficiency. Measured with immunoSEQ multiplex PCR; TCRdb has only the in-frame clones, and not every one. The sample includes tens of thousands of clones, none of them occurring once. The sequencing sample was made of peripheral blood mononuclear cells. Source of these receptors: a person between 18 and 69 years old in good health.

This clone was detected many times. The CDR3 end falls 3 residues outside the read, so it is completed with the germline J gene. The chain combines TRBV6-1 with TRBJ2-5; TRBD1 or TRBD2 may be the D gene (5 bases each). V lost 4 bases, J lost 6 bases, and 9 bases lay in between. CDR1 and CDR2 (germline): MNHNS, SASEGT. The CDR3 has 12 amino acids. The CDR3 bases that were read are TGTGCCAGCAGTGCCGAGGGGAAGACC. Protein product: CASSAEGKT. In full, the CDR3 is CASSAEGKTQYF.

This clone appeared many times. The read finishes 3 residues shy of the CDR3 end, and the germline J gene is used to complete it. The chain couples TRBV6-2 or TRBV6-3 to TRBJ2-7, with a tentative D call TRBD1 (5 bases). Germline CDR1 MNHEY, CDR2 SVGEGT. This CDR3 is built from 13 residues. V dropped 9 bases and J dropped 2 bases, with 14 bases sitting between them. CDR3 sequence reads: CASGAAGTYEQYF. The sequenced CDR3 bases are TGTGCCAGTGGGGCCGCAGGGACCTACGAG.

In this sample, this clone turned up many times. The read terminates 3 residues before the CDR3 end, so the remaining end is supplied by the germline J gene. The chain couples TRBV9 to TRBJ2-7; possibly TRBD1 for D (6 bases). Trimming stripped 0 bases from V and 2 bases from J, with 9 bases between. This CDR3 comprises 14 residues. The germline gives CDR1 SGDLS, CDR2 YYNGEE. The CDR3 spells CASSVGDKTYEQYF. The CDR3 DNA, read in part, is TGTGCCAGCAGCGTAGGGGACAAAACCTACGAG.

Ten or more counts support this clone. CDR3 in amino acids: CSCVGPLAETQYF. The CDR3 bases that were read are TGCAGCTGCGTTGGGCCTCTAGCGGAGACC. V usage is TRBV20-1 and J usage is TRBJ2-5; D perhaps matches TRBD2 (6 bases). The read ends 3 residues shy of where the CDR3 ends; the end is completed using the germline J gene. The germline gives CDR1 DFQATT, CDR2 SNEGSKA (reference sequence). The CDR3 covers 13 residues.

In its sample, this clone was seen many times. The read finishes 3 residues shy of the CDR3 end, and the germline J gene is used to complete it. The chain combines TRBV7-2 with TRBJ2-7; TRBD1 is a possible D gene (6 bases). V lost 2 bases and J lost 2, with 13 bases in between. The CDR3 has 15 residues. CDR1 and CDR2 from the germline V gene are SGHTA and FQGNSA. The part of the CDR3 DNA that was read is TGTGCCAGCAGCTTACGGGCAGGGGTAACCTACGAG. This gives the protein CASSLRAGVTYE. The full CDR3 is CASSLRAGVTYEQYF.

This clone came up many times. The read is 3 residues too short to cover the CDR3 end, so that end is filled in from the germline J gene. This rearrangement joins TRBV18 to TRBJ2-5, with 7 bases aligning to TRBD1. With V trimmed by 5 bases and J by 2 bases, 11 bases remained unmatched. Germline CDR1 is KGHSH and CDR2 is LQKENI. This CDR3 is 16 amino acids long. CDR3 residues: CASSTGTAGSQETQYF. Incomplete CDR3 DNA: TGTGCCAGCTCAACCGGGACAGCTGGATCTCAAGAGACC.

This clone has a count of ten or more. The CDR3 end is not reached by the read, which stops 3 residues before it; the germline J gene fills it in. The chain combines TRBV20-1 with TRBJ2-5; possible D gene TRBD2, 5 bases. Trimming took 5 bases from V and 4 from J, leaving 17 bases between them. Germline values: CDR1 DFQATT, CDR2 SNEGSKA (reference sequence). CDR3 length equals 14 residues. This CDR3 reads CSAGITRVGETQYF. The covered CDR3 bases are TGCAGTGCTGGAATCACTAGGGTGGGAGAGACC.

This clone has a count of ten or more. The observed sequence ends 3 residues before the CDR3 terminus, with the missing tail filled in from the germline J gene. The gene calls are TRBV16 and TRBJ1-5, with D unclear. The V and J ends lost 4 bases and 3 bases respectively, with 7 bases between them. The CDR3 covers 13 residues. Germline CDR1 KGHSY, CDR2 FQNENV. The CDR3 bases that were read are TGTGCCAGCAGCCCGCAGTACAATCAGCCC. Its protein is CASSPQYNQP. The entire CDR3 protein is CASSPQYNQPQHF.

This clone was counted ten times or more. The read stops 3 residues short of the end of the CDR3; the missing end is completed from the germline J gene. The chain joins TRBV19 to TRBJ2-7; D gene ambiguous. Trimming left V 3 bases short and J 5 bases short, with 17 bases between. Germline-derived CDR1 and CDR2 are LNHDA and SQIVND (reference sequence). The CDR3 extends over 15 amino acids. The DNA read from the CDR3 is TGTGCCAGTAGTATGTATTATGATTTGGGCAACGAG. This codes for CASSMYYDLGNE. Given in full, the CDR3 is CASSMYYDLGNEQYF.

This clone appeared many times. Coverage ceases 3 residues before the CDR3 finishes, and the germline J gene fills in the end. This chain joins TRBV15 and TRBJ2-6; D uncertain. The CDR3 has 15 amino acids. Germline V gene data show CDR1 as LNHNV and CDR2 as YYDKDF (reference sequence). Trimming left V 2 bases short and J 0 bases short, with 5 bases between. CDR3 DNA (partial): TGTGCCACCAGCAGACACACCTCTGGGGCCAACGTC. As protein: CATSRHTSGANV. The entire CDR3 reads CATSRHTSGANVLTF.